Sequencing of this T cell receptor (beta chain) was carried out in a study of regulatory T cells in long-lasting Graves disease. General study points: Accuracy was perhaps lowered by the small sample size. TRBV28 was favored in persistent disease, as were TRBJ1-2 and TRBJ2-5.

As to this clonotype: The antigen is not known.

CDR3-region Arm-PCR and iRepertoire HTBI primers produced the TCR beta libraries. TCRdb reanalysed the multiplex PCR reads using MiXCR and keeps one entry per CDR3 protein. The data contain 700,000 or so distinct CDR3 sequences, 25% to 35% of them seen just once; the ten biggest clones take up under 50%. Per the germline V gene, CDR1 is MNHEY and CDR2 is SMNVEV (reference sequence). The length of the CDR3 is 16 residues. Losses at the gene ends were 3 bases for V and 2 bases for J; bases not matched to a gene: 8. The time point was: persistent/refractory GD, antithyroid drugs over 5 years with positive TRAb. Preparation of the TCR library used RNA extracted from PBMCs.

The V gene is TRBV27, the J gene TRBJ2-7, with TRBD1 identical over 9 bases. This specimen consisted of peripheral blood mononuclear cells (PBMCs), obtained when the disease was refractory, from a patient treated with antithyroid drugs. This sequence originates from a female donor with Graves disease. The CDR3 DNA is TGTGCCAGCAGTTTGCTCTGGGACAGGGTTACCTACGAGCAGTACTTC. Translating it yields CASSLLWDRVTYEQYF.